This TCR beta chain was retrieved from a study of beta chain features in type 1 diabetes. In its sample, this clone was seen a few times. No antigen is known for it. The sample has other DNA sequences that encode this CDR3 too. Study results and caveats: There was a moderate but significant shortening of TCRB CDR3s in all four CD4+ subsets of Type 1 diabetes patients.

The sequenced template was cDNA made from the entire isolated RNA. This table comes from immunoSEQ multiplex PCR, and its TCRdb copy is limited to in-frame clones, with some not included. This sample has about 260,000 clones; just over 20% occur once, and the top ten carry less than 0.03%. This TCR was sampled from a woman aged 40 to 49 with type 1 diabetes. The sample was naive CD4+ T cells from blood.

CDR3 residues: CAWSVQYSNQPQHF. CDR3 coding DNA: TGTGCCTGGAGTGTACAATATAGCAATCAGCCCCAGCATTTT. This chain links TRBV30 with TRBJ1-5, with D uncertain. This CDR3 comprises 14 residues. Germline lookup yields CDR1 GTSNPN and CDR2 SVGIG (reference sequence). Trimming took 0 bases from V and 0 from J, leaving 6 bases between them.